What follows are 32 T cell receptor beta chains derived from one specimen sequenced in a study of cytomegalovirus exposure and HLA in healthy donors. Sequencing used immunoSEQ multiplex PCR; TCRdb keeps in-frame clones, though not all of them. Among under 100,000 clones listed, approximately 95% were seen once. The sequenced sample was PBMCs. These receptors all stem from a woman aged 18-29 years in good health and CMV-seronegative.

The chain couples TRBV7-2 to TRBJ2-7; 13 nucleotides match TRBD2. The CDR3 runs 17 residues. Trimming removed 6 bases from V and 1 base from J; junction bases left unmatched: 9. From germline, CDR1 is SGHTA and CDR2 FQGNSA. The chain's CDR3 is CASRITSGGVKSYEQYF. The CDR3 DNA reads TGTGCCAGCAGGATTACTAGCGGGGGGGTTAAGTCCTACGAGCAGTACTTC.

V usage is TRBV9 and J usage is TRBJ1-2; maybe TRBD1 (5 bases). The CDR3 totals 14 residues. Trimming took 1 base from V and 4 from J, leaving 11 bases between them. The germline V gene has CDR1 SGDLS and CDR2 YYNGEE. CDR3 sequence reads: CASSVPGSGYGYTF. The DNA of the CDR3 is TGTGCCAGCAGCGTACCAGGGTCGGGCTATGGCTACACCTTC.

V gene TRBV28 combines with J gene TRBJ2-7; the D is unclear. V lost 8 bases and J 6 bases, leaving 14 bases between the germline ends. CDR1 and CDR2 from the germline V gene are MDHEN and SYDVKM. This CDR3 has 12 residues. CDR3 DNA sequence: TGTGCCAGCGGCAGAGGCGATCCCGAGCAGTACTTC. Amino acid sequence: CASGRGDPEQYF.

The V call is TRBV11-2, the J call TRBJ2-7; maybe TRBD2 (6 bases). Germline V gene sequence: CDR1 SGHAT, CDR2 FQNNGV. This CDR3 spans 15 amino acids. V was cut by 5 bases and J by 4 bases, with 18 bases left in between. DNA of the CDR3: TGTGCCAGCAGCGAAACGGCGGCGGGAATTTACGAGCAGTACTTC. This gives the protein CASSETAAGIYEQYF.

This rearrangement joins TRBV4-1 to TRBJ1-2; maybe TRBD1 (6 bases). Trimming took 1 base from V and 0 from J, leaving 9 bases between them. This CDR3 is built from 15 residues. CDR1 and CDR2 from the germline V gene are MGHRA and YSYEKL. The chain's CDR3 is CASSQGTGTNYGYTF. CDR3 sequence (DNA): TGCGCCAGCAGCCAAGGAACAGGGACTAACTATGGCTACACCTTC.

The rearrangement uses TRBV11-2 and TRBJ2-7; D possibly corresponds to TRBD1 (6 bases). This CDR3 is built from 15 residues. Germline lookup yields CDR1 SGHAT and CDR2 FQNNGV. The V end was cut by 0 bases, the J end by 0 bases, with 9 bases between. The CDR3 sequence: CASSLEGHTSYEQYF. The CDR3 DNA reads TGTGCCAGCAGCTTAGAGGGACATACCTCCTACGAGCAGTACTTC.

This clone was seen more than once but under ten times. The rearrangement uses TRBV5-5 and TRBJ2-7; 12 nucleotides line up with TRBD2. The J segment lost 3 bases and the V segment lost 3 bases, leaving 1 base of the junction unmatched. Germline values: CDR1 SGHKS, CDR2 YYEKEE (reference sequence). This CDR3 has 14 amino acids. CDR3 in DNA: TGTGCCAGCAGCTCTAGCGGGGGGGGCTACGAGCAGTACTTC. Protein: CASSSSGGGYEQYF.

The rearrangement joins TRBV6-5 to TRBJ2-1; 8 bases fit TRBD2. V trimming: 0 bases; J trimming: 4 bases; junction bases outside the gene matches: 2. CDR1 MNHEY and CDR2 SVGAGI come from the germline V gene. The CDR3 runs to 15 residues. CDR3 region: CASSYSGTSYNEQFF. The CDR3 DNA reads TGTGCCAGCAGTTACTCCGGGACTAGTTACAATGAGCAGTTCTTC.

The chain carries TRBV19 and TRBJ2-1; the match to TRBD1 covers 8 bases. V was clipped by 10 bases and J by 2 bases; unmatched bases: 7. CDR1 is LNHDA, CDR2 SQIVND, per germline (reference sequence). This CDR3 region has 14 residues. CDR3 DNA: TGTGCCACCACCTCGACAGGGGCCTACAATGAGCAGTTCTTC. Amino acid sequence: CATTSTGAYNEQFF.

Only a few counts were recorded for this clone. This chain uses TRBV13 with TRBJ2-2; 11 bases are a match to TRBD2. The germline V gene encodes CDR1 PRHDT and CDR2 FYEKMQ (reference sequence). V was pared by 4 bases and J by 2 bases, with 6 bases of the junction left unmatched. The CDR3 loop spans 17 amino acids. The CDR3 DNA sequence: TGTGCCAGCAGCTCCCCCCTAGCGGGAGGTAACACCGGGGAGCTGTTTTTT. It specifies CASSSPLAGGNTGELFF.

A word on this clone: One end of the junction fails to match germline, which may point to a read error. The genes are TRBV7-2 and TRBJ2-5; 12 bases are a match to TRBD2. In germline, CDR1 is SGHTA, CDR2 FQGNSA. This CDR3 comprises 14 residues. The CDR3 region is CASSLAGGRETQYF. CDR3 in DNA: TGTGCCAGCAGCCTAGCGGGGGGGCGGGAGACCCAGTACTTC. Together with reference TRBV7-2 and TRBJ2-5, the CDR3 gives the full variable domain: GAGVSQSPSNKVTEKGKDVELRCDPISGHTALYWYRQSLGQGLEFLIYFQGNSAPDKSGLPSDRFSAERTGGSVSTLTIQRTQQEDSAVYLCASSLAGGRETQYFGPGTRLLVL.

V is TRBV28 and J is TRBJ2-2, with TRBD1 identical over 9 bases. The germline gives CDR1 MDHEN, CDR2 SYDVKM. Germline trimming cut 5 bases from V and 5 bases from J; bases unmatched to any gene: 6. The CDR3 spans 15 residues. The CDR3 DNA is TGTGCCAGCAGTACGGGACAGGGAGGGACCGGGGAGCTGTTTTTT. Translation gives CASSTGQGGTGELFF.

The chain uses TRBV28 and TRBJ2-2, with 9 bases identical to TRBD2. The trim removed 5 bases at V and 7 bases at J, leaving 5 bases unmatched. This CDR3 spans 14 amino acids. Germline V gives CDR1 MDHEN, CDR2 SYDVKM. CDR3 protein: CASSTGLAYGELFF. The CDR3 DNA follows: TGTGCCAGCAGTACTGGACTAGCGTACGGGGAGCTGTTTTTT.

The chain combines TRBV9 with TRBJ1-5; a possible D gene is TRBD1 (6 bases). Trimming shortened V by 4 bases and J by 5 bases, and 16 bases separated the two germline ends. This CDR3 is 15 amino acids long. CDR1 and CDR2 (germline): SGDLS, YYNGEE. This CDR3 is CASSSTGKGDQPQHF. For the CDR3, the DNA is TGTGCCAGCAGCAGCACAGGGAAAGGGGATCAGCCCCAGCATTTT.

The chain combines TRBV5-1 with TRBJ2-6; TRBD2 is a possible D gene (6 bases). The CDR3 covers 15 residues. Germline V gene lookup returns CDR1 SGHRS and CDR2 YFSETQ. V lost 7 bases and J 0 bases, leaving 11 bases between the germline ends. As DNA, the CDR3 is TGCGCCAGCTGGGGAGGCAGCTCTGGGGCCAACGTCCTGACTTTC. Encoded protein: CASWGGSSGANVLTF.

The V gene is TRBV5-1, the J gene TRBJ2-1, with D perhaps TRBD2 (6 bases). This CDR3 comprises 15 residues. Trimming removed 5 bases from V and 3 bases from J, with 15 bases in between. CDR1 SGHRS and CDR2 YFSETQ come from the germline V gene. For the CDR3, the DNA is TGCGCCAGCAGAGGTGGAGCTAGCGTCTACAATGAGCAGTTCTTC. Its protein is CASRGGASVYNEQFF.

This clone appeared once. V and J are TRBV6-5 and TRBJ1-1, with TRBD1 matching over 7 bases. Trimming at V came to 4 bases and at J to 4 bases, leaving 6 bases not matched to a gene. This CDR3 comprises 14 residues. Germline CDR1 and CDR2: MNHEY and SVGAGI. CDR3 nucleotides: TGTGCCAGCAGTTTATACAGGGGACCCACTGAAGCTTTCTTT. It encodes CASSLYRGPTEAFF.

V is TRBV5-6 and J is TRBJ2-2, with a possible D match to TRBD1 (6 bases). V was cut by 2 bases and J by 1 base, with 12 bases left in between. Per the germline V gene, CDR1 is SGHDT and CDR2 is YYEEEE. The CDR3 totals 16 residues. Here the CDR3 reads CASSLRQVQNTGELFF. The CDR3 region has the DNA TGTGCCAGCAGCTTAAGACAGGTACAGAACACCGGGGAGCTGTTTTTT.

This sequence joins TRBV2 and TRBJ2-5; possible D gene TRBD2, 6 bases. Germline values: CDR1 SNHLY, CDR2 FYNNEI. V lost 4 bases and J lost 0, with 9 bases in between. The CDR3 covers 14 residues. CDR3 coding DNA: TGTGCCAGCAGTGTCCTAGCGTACCAAGAGACCCAGTACTTC. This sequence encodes CASSVLAYQETQYF.

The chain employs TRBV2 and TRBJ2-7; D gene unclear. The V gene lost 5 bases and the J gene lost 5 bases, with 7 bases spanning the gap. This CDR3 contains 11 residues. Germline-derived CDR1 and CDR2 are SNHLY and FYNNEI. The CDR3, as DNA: TGTGCCAGCAGTCCTCACAACGAGCAGTACTTC. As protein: CASSPHNEQYF.

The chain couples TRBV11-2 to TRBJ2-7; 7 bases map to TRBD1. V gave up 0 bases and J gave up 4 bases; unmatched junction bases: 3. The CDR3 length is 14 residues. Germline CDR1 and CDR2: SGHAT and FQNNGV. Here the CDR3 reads CASSLDWDRYEQYF. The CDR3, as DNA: TGTGCCAGCAGCTTAGATTGGGACAGATACGAGCAGTACTTC.

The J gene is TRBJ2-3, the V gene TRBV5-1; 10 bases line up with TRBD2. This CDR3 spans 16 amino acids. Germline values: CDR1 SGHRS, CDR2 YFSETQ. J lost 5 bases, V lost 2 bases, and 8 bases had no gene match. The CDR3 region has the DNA TGCGCCAGCAGCTTTAGCGGGGGGCCACCTGGAGATACGCAGTATTTT. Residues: CASSFSGGPPGDTQYF. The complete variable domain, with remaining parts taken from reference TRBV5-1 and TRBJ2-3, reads KAGVTQTPRYLIKTRGQQVTLSCSPISGHRSVSWYQQTPGQGLQFLFEYFSETQRNKGNFPGRFSGRQFSNSRSEMNVSTLELGDSALYLCASSFSGGPPGDTQYFGPGTRLTVL.

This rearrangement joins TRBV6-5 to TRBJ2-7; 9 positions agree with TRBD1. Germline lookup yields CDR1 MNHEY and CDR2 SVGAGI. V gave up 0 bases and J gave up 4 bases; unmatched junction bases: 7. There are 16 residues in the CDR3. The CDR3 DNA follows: TGTGCCAGCAGTTACTCACCGGGACAGGGTGTTTACGAGCAGTACTTC. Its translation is CASSYSPGQGVYEQYF.

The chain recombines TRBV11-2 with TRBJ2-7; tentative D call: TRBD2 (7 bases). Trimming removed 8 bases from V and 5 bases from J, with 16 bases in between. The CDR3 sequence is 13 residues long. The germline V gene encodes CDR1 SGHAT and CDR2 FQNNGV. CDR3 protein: CASARGGTHEQYF. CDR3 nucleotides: TGTGCCAGCGCTAGGGGGGGTACCCACGAGCAGTACTTC.

CDR3 DNA: TGTGCCAGCTCACGGACAGGGGCCCTTAATGAAAAACTGTTTTTT. Its translation is CASSRTGALNEKLFF. The V gene is TRBV18, the J gene TRBJ1-4, with 9 nucleotides matching TRBD1. The V and J ends lost 4 bases and 4 bases, in that order; junction bases with no gene match: 4. The germline V gene has CDR1 KGHSH and CDR2 LQKENI. The CDR3 totals 15 residues.

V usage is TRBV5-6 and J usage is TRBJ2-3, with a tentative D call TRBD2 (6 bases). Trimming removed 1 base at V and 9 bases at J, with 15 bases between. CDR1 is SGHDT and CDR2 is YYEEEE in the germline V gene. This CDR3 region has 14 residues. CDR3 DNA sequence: TGTGCCAGCAGCTTGCCGCGCGGGACCTCCACGCAGTATTTT. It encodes CASSLPRGTSTQYF.

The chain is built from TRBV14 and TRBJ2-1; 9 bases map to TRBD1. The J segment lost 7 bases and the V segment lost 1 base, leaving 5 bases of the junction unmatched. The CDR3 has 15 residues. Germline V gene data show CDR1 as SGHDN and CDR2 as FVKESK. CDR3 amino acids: CASSQATGGRNEQFF. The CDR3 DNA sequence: TGTGCCAGCAGCCAAGCAACAGGGGGCAGGAATGAGCAGTTCTTC.

The CDR3 reads CASSPKQLGGDYGYTF. In nucleotides, the CDR3 is TGCGCCAGCAGCCCTAAACAGTTGGGGGGAGACTATGGCTACACCTTC. V gene TRBV4-1 combines with J gene TRBJ1-2; D is perhaps TRBD1 (5 bases). There are 16 residues in the CDR3. V was trimmed by 4 bases and J by 3 bases, leaving 18 bases between them. Germline-derived CDR1 and CDR2 are MGHRA and YSYEKL.

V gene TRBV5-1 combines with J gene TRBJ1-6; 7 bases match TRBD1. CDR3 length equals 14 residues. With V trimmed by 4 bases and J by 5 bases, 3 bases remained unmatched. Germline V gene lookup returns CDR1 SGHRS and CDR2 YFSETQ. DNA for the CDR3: TGCGCCAGCAGCGCTGGGACAGATAATTCACCCCTCCACTTT. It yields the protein CASSAGTDNSPLHF.

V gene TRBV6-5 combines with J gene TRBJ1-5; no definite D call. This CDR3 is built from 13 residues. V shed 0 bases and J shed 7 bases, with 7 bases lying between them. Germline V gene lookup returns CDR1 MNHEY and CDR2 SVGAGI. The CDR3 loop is CASSYSIRQPQHF. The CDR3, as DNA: TGTGCCAGCAGTTACTCGATACGGCAGCCCCAGCATTTT.

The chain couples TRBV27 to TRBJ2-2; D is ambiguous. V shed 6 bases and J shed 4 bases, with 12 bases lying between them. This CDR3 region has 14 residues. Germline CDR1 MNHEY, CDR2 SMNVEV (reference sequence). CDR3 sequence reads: CASRWQRSTGELFF. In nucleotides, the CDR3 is TGTGCCAGCAGGTGGCAGAGGTCCACCGGGGAGCTGTTTTTT.

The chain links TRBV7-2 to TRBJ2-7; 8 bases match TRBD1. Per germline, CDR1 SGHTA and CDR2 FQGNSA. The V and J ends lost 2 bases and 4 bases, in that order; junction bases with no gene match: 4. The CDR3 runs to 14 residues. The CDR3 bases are TGTGCCAGCAGCTTAACAGGGGGGAGGTACGAGCAGTACTTC. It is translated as CASSLTGGRYEQYF.